Listed here are 11 T cell receptor beta chains from one sample, sequenced in a study of blood T cell repertoires in COVID-19. Profiling relied on immunoSEQ multiplex PCR, and the TCRdb table lists in-frame clones only, not all of them. There are fewer than 350,000 clones in the sample; 70% to 90% occur only once, and over 8% lies in the top ten. Source material: peripheral blood. The source is a man aged 18 to 29 with active or convalescent COVID-19.

The V gene is TRBV28, the J gene TRBJ1-5, with a weak D call TRBD1 (6 bases). Trimming left V 3 bases short and J 7 bases short, with 16 bases between. The length of the CDR3 is 15 residues. The germline gives CDR1 MDHEN, CDR2 SYDVKM. DNA of the CDR3: TGTGCCAGCAGTTTTGGGCAGGGGTTCCGCCAGCCCCAGCATTTT. It translates to CASSFGQGFRQPQHF.

The chain carries TRBV10-2 and TRBJ1-4; 12 bases map to TRBD1. Germline V CDR1 and CDR2: WSHSY, SAAADI. J gave up 2 bases and V 6 bases, and 13 bases lay outside the gene matches. The CDR3 sequence is 19 residues long. Here the CDR3 reads CASSDRDRGRGGTNEKLFF. The DNA for the CDR3 is TGCGCCAGCAGCGACCGGGACAGGGGGCGAGGGGGGACTAATGAAAAACTGTTTTTT.

The chain carries TRBV5-1 and TRBJ2-1; D perhaps matches TRBD1 (6 bases). The V end lost 4 bases, the J end lost 9 bases, and 14 bases lay between the germline ends. The CDR3 contains 13 residues. Germline V gene sequence: CDR1 SGHRS, CDR2 YFSETQ. DNA for the CDR3: TGCGCCAGCAGCCAGGGGACCACACTTGAGCAGTTCTTC. Translation: CASSQGTTLEQFF.

The chain uses TRBV6-6 and TRBJ2-1; 9 nucleotides match TRBD2. The CDR3 is 14 residues long. The V gene's germline CDR1 is MNHNY and CDR2 SVGAGI (reference sequence). Trimming took 2 bases from V and 9 from J; bases not matched to a gene: 5. CDR3 sequence: CASSYAGGTAEQFF. CDR3 bases: TGTGCCAGCAGTTACGCGGGGGGGACGGCTGAGCAGTTCTTC.

J is TRBJ1-4 and V is TRBV7-4, with D tentatively TRBD1 (6 bases). Germline V gives CDR1 SGHVT, CDR2 SQSDAQ. Trimming removed 5 bases at V and 7 bases at J, with 29 bases between. CDR3 length: 19 amino acids. The CDR3 bases are TGTGCCAGCAGCCCTTACCCCGGGACAAGATCGTTAAGAATTGAAAAACTGTTTTTT. This codes for CASSPYPGTRSLRIEKLFF.

Only one count was recorded for this clone. This sequence joins TRBV7-2 and TRBJ2-5; 7 bases are a match to TRBD1. Looked up from germline, CDR1 is SGHTA and CDR2 is FQGNSA. Trimming cost V 5 bases and J 2 bases; bases outside gene matches: 5. The CDR3 runs to 14 residues. CDR3 in DNA: TGTGCCAGCAGCCATAGACAGGGACAAGAGACCCAGTACTTC. Its translation is CASSHRQGQETQYF.

This clone has a single count. The chain joins TRBV5-1 to TRBJ2-7, with D perhaps matching TRBD1 (5 bases). CDR3 length: 14 amino acids. The germline V gene encodes CDR1 SGHRS and CDR2 YFSETQ. The V gene lost 0 bases and the J gene lost 5 bases, with 12 bases spanning the gap. In DNA form, the CDR3 reads TGCGCCAGCAGCTTGGTGGCAGGGAAGGACGAGCAGTACTTC. This encodes CASSLVAGKDEQYF.

The sample holds many counts of this clone. The V gene is TRBV25-1, the J gene TRBJ2-4, with TRBD2 as a possible D gene (6 bases). CDR1 is MGHDK, CDR2 SYGVNS, per germline. This CDR3 comprises 16 residues. Trimming took off 5 bases at V and 1 base at J, with 15 bases between the two ends. CDR3 region: CASSSVGGWAKNIQYF. In DNA, the CDR3 is TGTGCCAGCAGTTCCGTCGGGGGTTGGGCCAAAAACATTCAGTACTTC.

The CDR3, as DNA: TGTGCCAGCAGTTTTGGGTACCTAGCGGGGGGCTACAATGAGCAGTTCTTC. Its protein is CASSFGYLAGGYNEQFF. V gene TRBV27 combines with J gene TRBJ2-1, with TRBD2 matching over 11 bases. The CDR3 sequence is 17 residues long. Trimming removed 3 bases from V and 3 bases from J; junction bases left unmatched: 7. Germline CDR1 and CDR2: MNHEY and SMNVEV (reference sequence).

The genes are TRBV6-4 and TRBJ2-3, with 9 bases that match TRBD2. The V segment lost 2 bases and the J segment 4 bases; nucleotides outside the gene matches: 4. Germline CDR1 is MRHNA and CDR2 is SNTAGT. The CDR3 has 15 residues. This chain's CDR3 is CASSDERGAPDTQYF. CDR3 coding DNA: TGTGCCAGCAGTGACGAGCGGGGGGCCCCAGATACGCAGTATTTT.

The gene calls are TRBV4-3 and TRBJ2-7; perhaps TRBD2 as D (5 bases). With 3 bases removed from V and 2 bases from J, the gap between germline ends came to 17 bases. Germline CDR1 and CDR2: LGHNA and YSLEER. CDR3 size: 16 residues. The CDR3 DNA sequence: TGCGCCAGCAGCCAGACCGTCGGACTTTCCGCCTACGAGCAGTACTTC. This sequence encodes CASSQTVGLSAYEQYF.